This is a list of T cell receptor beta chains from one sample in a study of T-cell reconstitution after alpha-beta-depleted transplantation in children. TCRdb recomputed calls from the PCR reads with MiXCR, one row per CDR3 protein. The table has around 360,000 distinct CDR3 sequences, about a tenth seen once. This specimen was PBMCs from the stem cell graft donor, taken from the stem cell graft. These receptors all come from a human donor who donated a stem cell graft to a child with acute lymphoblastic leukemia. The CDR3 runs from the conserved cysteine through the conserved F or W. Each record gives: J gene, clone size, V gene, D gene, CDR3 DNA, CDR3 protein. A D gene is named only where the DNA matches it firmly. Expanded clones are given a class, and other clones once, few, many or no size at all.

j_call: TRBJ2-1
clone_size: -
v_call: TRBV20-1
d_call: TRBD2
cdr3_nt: TGCAGTGCTGCTAGTACTAGCGGGAGGGCCGTATCCTACTACAATGAGCAGTTCTTC
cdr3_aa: CSAASTSGRAVSYYNEQFF

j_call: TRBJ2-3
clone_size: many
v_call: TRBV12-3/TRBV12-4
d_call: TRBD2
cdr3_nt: TGTGCCAGCAGTTTAACGGGACTAGCCTTTGACACAGATACGCAGTATTTT
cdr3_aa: CASSLTGLAFDTDTQYF

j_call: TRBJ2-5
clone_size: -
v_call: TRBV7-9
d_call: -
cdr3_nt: TGTGCCAGCAGCTTAGAGCTAGCAGGGGAGACCCAGTACTTC
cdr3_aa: CASSLELAGETQYF

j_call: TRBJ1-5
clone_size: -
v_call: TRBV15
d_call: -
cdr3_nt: TGTGGAGCGGGGGATAGCAATCAGCCCCAGCATTTT
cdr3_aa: CGAGDSNQPQHF

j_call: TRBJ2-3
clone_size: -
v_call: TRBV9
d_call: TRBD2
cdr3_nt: TGTGCCAGCAGCGTAGACGGGAGGGTCACAGATACGCAGTATTTT
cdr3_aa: CASSVDGRVTDTQYF

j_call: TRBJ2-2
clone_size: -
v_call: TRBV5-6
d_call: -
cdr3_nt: TGTGCCAGCAGCTTGGTTTTGGGCGCGTGGGAGTCCACCGGGGAGCTGTTTTTT
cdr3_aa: CASSLVLGAWESTGELFF

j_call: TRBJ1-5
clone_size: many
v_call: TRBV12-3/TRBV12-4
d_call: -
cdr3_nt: TGTGCCAGCAGTTTGGGCGGTCAGGGCAATCAGCCCCAGCATTTT
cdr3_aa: CASSLGGQGNQPQHF

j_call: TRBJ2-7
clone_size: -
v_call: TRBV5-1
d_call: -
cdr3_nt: TGCGCCAGCAGCTTGGACCGGGACATCGCATCCTACGAGCAGTCCTTC
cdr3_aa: CASSLDRDIASYEQSF

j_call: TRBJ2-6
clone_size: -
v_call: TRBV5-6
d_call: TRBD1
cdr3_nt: TGTGCCAGCAGCCTCGTCCGGGACAGGTCATACGTCCTGACTTTC
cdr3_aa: CASSLVRDRSYVLTF

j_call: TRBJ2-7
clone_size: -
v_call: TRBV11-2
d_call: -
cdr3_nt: TGTGCCAGCAGTCTTCTGGCTAGGGGTTCCTACGAGCAGTACTTC
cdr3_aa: CASSLLARGSYEQYF

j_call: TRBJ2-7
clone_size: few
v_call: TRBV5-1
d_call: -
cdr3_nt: TGCGCCAGCAGCTTGGGAGGGAACAGGGCCTCCTACGAGCAGTACTTC
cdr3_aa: CASSLGGNRASYEQYF

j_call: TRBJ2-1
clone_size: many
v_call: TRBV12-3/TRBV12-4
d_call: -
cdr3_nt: TGTGCCAGCAGTTTTGAGGTCGGACAGACTTGGTTCTTC
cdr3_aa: CASSFEVGQTWFF

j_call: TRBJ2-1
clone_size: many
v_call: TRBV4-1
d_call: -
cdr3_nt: TGCGCCAGCAGCCAATCAGGGTCTGGATACAATGAGCAGTTCTTC
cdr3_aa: CASSQSGSGYNEQFF

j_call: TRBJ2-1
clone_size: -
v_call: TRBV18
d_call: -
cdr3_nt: TGTGCCAGCTCACCTACTAGAAGCTCCTACAATGAGCAGTTCTTC
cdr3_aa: CASSPTRSSYNEQFF

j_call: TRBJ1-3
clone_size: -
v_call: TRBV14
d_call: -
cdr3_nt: TGTGCCAGCAGCAACGCCTTATTAAGGGACTCTGGAAACACCATATATTTT
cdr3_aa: CASSNALLRDSGNTIYF

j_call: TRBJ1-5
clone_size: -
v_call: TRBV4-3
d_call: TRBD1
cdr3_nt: TGCGCCAGCAGCCACGGGACAGGGGTGAATCAGCCCCAGCATTTT
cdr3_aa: CASSHGTGVNQPQHF

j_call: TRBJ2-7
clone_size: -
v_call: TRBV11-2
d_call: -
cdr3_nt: TGTGCCAGCAGCTTAGATATACAGCGCGAGCAGTACTTC
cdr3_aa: CASSLDIQREQYF

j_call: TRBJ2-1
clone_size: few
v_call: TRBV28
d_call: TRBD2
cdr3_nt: TGTGCCAGCAGGGGACTAGCTTTCCCCCTTTTCCCTGAGCAGTTCTTC
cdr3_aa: CASRGLAFPLFPEQFF

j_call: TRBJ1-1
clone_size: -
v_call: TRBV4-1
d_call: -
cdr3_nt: TGCGCCAGCATCCAAAATCCAACAGGGACAGCTTTCTTT
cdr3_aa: CASIQNPTGTAFF

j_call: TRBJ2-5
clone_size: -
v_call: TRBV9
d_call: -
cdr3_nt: TGTGCCAGCAGCGCCCATGGACAGTCCCCCGAGACCCAGTACTTC
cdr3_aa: CASSAHGQSPETQYF